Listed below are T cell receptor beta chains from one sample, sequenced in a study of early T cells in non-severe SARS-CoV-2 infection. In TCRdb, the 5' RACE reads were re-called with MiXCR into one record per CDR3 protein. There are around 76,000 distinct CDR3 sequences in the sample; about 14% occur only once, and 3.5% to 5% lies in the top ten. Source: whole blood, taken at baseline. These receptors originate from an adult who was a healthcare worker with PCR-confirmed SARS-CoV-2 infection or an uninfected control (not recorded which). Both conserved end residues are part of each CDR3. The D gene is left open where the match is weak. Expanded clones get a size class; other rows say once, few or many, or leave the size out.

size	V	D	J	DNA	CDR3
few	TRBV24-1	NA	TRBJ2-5	TGTGCCACCAGTGATTCCTCAACCGGACTACCTCGGCAAGAGACCCAGTACTTC	CATSDSSTGLPRQETQYF
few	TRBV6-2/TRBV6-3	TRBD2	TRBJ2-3	TGTGCCAGCAGGGAACTAGCGGAAACAGATACGCAGTATTTT	CASRELAETDTQYF
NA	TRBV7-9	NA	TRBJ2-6	TGTGCCAGCCAGGACTCTGGGGCCAACGTCCTGACTTTC	CASQDSGANVLTF
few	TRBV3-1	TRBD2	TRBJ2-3	TGTGCCAGCAGCCAAACGGGAGGAGATGCAGATACGCAGTATTTT	CASSQTGGDADTQYF
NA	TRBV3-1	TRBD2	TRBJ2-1	TGTGCCAGCAGCCAAGATGGGACTAGCGGGAGTACCTACAATGAGCAGTTCTTC	CASSQDGTSGSTYNEQFF
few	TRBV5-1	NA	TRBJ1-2	TGCGCCAGCAGCTTGGCCGGGGGCGATGGCTACACCTTC	CASSLAGGDGYTF
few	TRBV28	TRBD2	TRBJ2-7	TGTGCCAGCAGTTTAACTAGCGGGATCTACGAGCAGTACTTC	CASSLTSGIYEQYF
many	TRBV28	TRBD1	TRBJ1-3	TGTGCCAGCAACGACAGGGCTAGAAACACCATATATTTT	CASNDRARNTIYF
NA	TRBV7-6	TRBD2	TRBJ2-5	TGTGCCAGCAGCTTAGGGGCGGGAGCGTACCAAGAGACCCAGTACTTC	CASSLGAGAYQETQYF
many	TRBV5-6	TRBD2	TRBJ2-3	TGTGCCAGCAATGCGGCGGGAGGACGAGATACGCAGTATTTT	CASNAAGGRDTQYF
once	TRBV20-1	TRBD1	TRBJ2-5	TGCAGTGCTCACTTCCCGGGACAGGGGAGGCAGACCCTGTACTTC	CSAHFPGQGRQTLYF
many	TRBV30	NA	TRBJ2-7	TGTGCCTGGAGCCCCTCCGGGACGCTCTCCTACGAGCAGTACTTC	CAWSPSGTLSYEQYF
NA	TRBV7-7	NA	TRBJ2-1	TGTGCCAGCAGCTTCGGGCTCTTCAATGAGCAGTTCTTC	CASSFGLFNEQFF
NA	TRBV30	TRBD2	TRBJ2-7	TGTGCCTGGAGTCGCCCCGGAGGCGGGAGCACCTACGAGCAGTACTTC	CAWSRPGGGSTYEQYF
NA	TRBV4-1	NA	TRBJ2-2	TGCGCCAGCAGCCAAGTTGAAAGACAGAACACCGGGGAGCTGTTTTTT	CASSQVERQNTGELFF
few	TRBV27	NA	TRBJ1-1	TGTGCCAGCAGGATCACAGGGAACACTGAAGTTTTCTTT	CASRITGNTEVFF
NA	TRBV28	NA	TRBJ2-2	TGTGCCAGCAGTTCCCACTCGAACACCGGGGAGCTGTTTTTT	CASSSHSNTGELFF
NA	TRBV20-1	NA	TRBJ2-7	TGCAGTGCTAGTTATCTCAACAGGGCAAACGAGCAGTACTTC	CSASYLNRANEQYF
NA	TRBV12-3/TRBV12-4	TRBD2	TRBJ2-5	TGTGCCAGCAGCGCCACTAGCGGTACGGTGAGAGAGACCCAGTACTTC	CASSATSGTVRETQYF
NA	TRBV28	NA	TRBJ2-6	TGTGCCAGCAGTTCCGCCCGAGGAACAGCTGGGGCCAACGTCCTGACTTTC	CASSSARGTAGANVLTF
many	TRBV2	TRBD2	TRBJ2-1	TGTGCCAGCAGTTCTCCGACCGGGACTAGCGGGAGGGCCGGGCCCTACAATGAGCAGTTCTTC	CASSSPTGTSGRAGPYNEQFF
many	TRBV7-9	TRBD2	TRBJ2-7	TGTGCCAGCAGCTTAGAACTAGCGGGAATAAGCGAGCAGTACTTC	CASSLELAGISEQYF
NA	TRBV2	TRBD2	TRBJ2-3	TGTGCCAGCAGTTTCTTATTAGCGGGAGCAGCAGATACGCAGTATTTT	CASSFLLAGAADTQYF
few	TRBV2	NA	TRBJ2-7	TGTGCCAGCAGTGAGGTGACAGGCTACGAGCAGTACTTC	CASSEVTGYEQYF
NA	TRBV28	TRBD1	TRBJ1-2	TGTGCCAGCAGCTCCACCGGGACAGGATTTGGCTACACCTTC	CASSSTGTGFGYTF
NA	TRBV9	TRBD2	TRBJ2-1	TGTGCCAGCAGCGTAGGACTAGCGGGAACAGGTGAGCAGTTCTTC	CASSVGLAGTGEQFF
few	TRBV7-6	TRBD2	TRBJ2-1	TGTGCCAGCAGCTTAAGCGGGAGTGGGCACAATGAGCAGTTCTTC	CASSLSGSGHNEQFF
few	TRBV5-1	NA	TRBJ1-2	TGCGCCAGCAGCCCGAATTTAGACCCTGGCTACACCTTC	CASSPNLDPGYTF
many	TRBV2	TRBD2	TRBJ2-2	TGTGCCAGCAGGGGACTAGCGGCGGTCATCGGGGAGCTGTTTTTT	CASRGLAAVIGELFF
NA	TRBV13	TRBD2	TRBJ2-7	TGTGCCAGCAGCTTAGAAGCGGGAACTGAAGAGCAGTACTTC	CASSLEAGTEEQYF
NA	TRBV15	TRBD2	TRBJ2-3	TGTGCCACCAGCGTGACTAGCGGGACCCCAGCAGATACGCAGTATTTT	CATSVTSGTPADTQYF
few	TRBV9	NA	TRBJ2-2	TGTGCCAGCAGCTCGGGACCTCCTGCCGGGGAGCTGTTTTTT	CASSSGPPAGELFF